The TCR beta chain described here comes from a study of T cells after yellow fever vaccination. This clonotype appeared many times. Its specificity is not known. Broader study findings: CD4 and CD8 compartments shared a small share of clonotypes, likely from convergent recombination. The secondary response was weaker, and its peak arrived faster, on day 5 versus 15.

TCRdb processed the 5' RACE reads anew with MiXCR; each CDR3 protein has one entry. The repertoire holds some 69,000 distinct CDR3 sequences, with around 6.2% as singletons. Germline-derived CDR1 and CDR2 are SGHRS and YFSETQ. CDR3 size: 15 residues. V shed 4 bases and J 4 bases; nucleotides not matched to a gene: 5. This specimen was CD4+ T cells sorted from PBMCs, taken around 15 days after the first yellow fever vaccination. This receptor was identified in a man aged 18 to 35 who received the YFV17D yellow fever vaccine. J is TRBJ2-2 and V is TRBV5-1, with 9 bases lining up with TRBD1. The CDR3 DNA follows: TGCGCCAGCAGCCTCGGGGACAGGGTCACCGGGGAGCTGTTTTTT. It yields the protein CASSLGDRVTGELFF.